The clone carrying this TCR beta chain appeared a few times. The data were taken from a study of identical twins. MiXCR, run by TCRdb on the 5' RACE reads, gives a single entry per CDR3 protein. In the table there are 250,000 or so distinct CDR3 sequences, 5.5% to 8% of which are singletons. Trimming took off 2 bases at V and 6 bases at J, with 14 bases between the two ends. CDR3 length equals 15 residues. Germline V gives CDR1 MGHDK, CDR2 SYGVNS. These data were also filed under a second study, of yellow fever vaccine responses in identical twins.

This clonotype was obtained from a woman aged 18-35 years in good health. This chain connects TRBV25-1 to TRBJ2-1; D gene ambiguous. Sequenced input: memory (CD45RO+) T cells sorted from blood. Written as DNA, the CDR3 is TGTGCCAGCAGTGAAGAGGATATCTGGGGCAATGAGCAGTTCTTC. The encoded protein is CASSEEDIWGNEQFF.